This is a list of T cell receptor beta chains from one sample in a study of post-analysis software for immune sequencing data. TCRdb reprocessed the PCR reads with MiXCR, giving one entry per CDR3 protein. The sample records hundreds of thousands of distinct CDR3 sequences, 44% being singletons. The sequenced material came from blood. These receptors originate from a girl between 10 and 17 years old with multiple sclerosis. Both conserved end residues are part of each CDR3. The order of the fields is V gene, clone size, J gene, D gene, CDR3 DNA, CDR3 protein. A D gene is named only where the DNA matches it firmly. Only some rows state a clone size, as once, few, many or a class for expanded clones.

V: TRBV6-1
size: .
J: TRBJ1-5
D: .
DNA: TGTGCCAGCAGTGAAGGAAGTACGACCAATCAGCCCCAGCATTTT
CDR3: CASSEGSTTNQPQHF

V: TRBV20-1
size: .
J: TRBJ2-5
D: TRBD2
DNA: TGCAGTGCTCCCAGAATGGGGGGGCAAGAGACCCAGTACTTC
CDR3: CSAPRMGGQETQYF

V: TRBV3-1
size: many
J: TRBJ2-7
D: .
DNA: TGTGCCAGCAGCCAAGCCAGAGGAGAAGCCTACGAGCAGTACTTC
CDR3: CASSQARGEAYEQYF

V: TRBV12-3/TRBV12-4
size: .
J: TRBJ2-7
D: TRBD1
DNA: TGTGCCAGCAGCAAGACAGGGGTCTCCTACGAGCAGTACTTC
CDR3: CASSKTGVSYEQYF

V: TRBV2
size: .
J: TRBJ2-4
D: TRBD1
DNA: TGTGCCAGCGGCGCTGGGACAGCGTACAAAAACATTCAGTACTTC
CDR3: CASGAGTAYKNIQYF

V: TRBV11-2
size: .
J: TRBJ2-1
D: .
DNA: TGTGCCAGCACCCCACCGGGACGGGGAAACGAGCAGTTCTTC
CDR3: CASTPPGRGNEQFF

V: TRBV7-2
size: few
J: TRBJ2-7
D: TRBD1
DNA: TGTGCCAGCAGCCCTAGGGGGCAGGGGACCGGGGAGCAGTACTTC
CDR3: CASSPRGQGTGEQYF

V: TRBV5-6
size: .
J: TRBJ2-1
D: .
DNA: TGTGCCAGCGCCCTTTACAATGAGCAGTTCTTC
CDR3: CASALYNEQFF

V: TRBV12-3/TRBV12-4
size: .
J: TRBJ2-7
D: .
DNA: TGTGCCAGCAGTTTAGATAGCCTCGGGGACGAGCAGTACTTC
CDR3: CASSLDSLGDEQYF

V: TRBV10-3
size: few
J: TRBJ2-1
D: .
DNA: TGTGCCGCTACCCAGTCTGAAGGATCGGGTGAGCAGTTCTTC
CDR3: CAATQSEGSGEQFF

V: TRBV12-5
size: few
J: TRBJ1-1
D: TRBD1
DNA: TGTGCTAGTGGCTCTCGGACAGGGTTGAACACTGAAGCTTTCTTT
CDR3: CASGSRTGLNTEAFF

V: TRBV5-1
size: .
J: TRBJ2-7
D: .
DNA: TGCGCCAGCCGGGCTACCCGGGCCACCTACGAGCAGTACTTC
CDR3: CASRATRATYEQYF

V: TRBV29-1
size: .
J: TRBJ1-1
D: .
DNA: TGCAGCGTTGTAGGGGTCGCTGAAGCTTTCTTT
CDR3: CSVVGVAEAFF

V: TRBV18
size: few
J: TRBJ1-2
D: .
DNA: TGTGCCAGCTCACCGACTCTTGATAACTATGGCTACACCTTC
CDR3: CASSPTLDNYGYTF

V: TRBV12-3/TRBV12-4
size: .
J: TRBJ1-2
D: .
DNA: TGTGCCAGCAGTTTTTCCACCGCTTCTAACTATGGCTACACCTTC
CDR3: CASSFSTASNYGYTF

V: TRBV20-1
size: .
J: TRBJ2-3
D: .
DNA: TGCAGTGCTAGAGAGGGGGGCTACACAGATACGCAGTATTTT
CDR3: CSAREGGYTDTQYF

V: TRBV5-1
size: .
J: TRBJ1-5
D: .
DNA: TGCGCCAGCAGCCCCGCGAGACGGTCAAGTGAGCCCCAGCATTTT
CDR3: CASSPARRSSEPQHF

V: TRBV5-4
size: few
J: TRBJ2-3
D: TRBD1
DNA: TGTGCCAGCAGCTTGGGGGGACAGGAGAGCACAGATACGCAGTATTTT
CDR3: CASSLGGQESTDTQYF

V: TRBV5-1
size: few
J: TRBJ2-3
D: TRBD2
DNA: TGCGCCAGCAGCTTAGCGGGACGTGGCCCAGATACGCAGTATTTT
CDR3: CASSLAGRGPDTQYF

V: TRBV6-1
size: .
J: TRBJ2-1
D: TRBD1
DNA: TGTACCAGCAGTGAAGCTAGGGACAGGGTAAATGAGCAGTTCTTC
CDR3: CTSSEARDRVNEQFF

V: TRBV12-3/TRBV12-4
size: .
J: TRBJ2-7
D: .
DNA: TGTGCCAGCAGCCTCACAGGGTTCGGTAACGAGCAGTACTTC
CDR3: CASSLTGFGNEQYF

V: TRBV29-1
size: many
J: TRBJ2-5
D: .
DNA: TGCAGCGTTTCCCCCGGGCTGGAGACCCAGTACTTC
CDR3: CSVSPGLETQYF

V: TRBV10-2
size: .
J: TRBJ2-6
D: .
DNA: TGCGCCAGCAGCAACATGGGGGTCCCAACATTCTCTGGGGCCAACGTCCTGACTTTC
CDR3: CASSNMGVPTFSGANVLTF

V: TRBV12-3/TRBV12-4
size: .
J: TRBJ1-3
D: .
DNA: TGTGCCAGCAGTTTAAGGGGAACCGGAAACACCATATATTTT
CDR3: CASSLRGTGNTIYF

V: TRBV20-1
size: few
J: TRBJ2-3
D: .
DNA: TGCAGTGCTAAACTCAGGGCCCGAGATACGCAGTATTTT
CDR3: CSAKLRARDTQYF

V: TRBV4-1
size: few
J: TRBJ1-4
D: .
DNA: TGCGCCAGCACATATCCAGGTCGGAGCAGCGGTGAAAAACTGTTTTTT
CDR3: CASTYPGRSSGEKLFF

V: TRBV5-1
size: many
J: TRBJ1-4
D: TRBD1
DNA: TGCGCCAGCAGTTTGGGGCCGGGGACAGGAAGAGAAAAACTGTTTTTT
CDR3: CASSLGPGTGREKLFF

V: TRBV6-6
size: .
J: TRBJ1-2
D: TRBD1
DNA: TGTGCCAGCAGCCCAATCGCCGGGACAGGGACTAACTATGGCTACACCTTC
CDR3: CASSPIAGTGTNYGYTF

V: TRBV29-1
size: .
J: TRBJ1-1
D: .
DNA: TGCAGCGTCAGGCTAATGCATGCGGGCTTAGACGCTTTCTTT
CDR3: CSVRLMHAGLDAFF

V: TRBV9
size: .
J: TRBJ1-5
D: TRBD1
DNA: TGTGCCAGCAGCGGAGGACAGGAAAGCAATCAGCCCCAGCATTTT
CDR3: CASSGGQESNQPQHF

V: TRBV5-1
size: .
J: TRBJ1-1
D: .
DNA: TGCGCCAGCAGCTTGCACGGGGAGGACACTGAAGCTTTCTTT
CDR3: CASSLHGEDTEAFF

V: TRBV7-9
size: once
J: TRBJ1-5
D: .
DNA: TGTGCCAGCAGCTTAGGAGGGCATCGCAATCAGCCCCAGCATTTT
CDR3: CASSLGGHRNQPQHF

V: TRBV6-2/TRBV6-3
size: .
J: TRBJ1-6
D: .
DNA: TGTGCCAGCATGAAGGCGTTTGAGGTTAATTCACCCCTCCACTTT
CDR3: CASMKAFEVNSPLHF

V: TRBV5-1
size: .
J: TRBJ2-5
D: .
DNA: TGCGCCAGCAATTCGGGATGGGTGGAGACCCAGTACTTC
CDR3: CASNSGWVETQYF

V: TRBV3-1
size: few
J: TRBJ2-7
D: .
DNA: TGTGCCAGCAGCTCGATCTCCTACGAGCAGTACTTC
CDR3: CASSSISYEQYF

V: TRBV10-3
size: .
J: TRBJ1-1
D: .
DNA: TGTGCCATCCAATCGGGGAACACTGAAGCTTTCTTT
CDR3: CAIQSGNTEAFF

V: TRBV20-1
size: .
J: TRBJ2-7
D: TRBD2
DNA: TGCAGTGCTTTAGACACTAGCGGAGAGACCCGGTACTTC
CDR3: CSALDTSGETRYF

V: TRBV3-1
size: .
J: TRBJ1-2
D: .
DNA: TGTGCCAGCAGCCAAGATGGGAAAGGAGGACAGCTCTATGGCTACACCTTC
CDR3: CASSQDGKGGQLYGYTF

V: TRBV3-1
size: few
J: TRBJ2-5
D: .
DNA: TGTGCCAGCAGCCAGGCGGGACAGATACCACAAGAGACCCAGTACTTC
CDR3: CASSQAGQIPQETQYF

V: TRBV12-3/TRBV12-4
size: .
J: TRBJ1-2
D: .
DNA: TGTGCCAGCAGTTTACAGGGGAGGGCGGGTGGCTACACCTTC
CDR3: CASSLQGRAGGYTF

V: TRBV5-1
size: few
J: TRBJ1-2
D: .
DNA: TGCGCCAGCAGCTTTGCGGGTCGGGACGGCTACACCTTC
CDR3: CASSFAGRDGYTF